The sequence of this T cell receptor beta chain was determined in a study of CD8+ T cells in alopecia areata. Treatment specified: oral pan-JAK inhibitor, 5-10 mg twice daily. The sequencing template was cDNA reverse transcribed from extracted RNA. Repertoires were generated with immunoSEQ multiplex PCR, while TCRdb's copy carries only in-frame clones and drops some. The data contain roughly 76,000 clones, approximately 30% of them singletons. This clone was detected only a few times. Here the sequenced sample was CD8+ T cells sorted from blood, taken at week 4, from a patient treated with tofacitinib. The clonotype originates from a human donor with alopecia areata.

DNA for the CDR3: TGTGCCAGCACTTGGGGGGCTGAGCAGTTCTTC. Translated: CASTWGAEQFF. The chain recombines TRBV27 with TRBJ2-1; perhaps D is TRBD1 or TRBD2 (6 bases each). The CDR3 sequence is 11 residues long. Germline CDR1 reads MNHEY; CDR2 reads SMNVEV (reference sequence). The V end was cut by 7 bases, the J end by 9 bases, with 10 bases between.